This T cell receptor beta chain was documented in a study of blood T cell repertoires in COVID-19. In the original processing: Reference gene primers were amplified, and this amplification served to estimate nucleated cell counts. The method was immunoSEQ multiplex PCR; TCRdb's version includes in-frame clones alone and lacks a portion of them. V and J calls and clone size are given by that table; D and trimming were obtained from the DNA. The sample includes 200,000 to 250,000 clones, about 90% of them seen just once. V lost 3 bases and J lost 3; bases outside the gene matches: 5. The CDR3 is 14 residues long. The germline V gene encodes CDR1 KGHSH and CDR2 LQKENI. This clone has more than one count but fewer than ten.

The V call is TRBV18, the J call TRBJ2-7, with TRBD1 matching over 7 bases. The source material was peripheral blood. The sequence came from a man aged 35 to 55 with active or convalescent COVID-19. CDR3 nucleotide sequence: TGTGCCAGCTCACCCTCGACAGGGAGCTACGAGCAGTACTTC. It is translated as CASSPSTGSYEQYF.